This entry features one TCR beta chain sequence. Its antigen is not known. This entry comes from a study of cytomegalovirus exposure and HLA in healthy donors. Findings and caveats of the study: Highly shared variants forming one cluster were likely a sequencing artifact. The study listed approximately 170 cytomegalovirus-associated TCR beta chains. TCR beta chain V- and J-gene trimming was linked, in a later analysis, to a missense variant in DCLRE1C.

The CDR3 spans 14 residues. Germline loops: CDR1 MNHEY, CDR2 SMNVEV (reference sequence). Unmatched junction bases numbered 4, after V lost 8 bases and J lost 0 bases. The PCR was carried out with 60 Vbeta primers and 13 Jbeta primers. The data were produced by immunoSEQ multiplex PCR, yet TCRdb's version contains in-frame clones alone and is incomplete. Among 150,000 or so clones, 73% were seen once, and the ten largest hold under 2%. Sequenced: PBMCs. The receptor's source is a woman between 18 and 30 years old in good health and CMV-seronegative. J is TRBJ2-7 and V is TRBV27; 10 positions match TRBD2. CDR3 in DNA: TGTGCCAGCGGACCTAGCGGGAGCTCCTACGAGCAGTACGTC. This gives the protein CASGPSGSSYEQYV.